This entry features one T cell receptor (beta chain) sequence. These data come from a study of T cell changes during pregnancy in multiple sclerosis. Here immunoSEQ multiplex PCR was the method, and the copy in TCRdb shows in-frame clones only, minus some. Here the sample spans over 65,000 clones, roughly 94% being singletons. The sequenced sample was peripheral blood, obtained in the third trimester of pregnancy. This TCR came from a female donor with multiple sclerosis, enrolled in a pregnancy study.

CDR3 coding DNA: TGTGCCAGCAGCCCCCGGGACAGGAACGATAAGAGAACCCAGTACTTC. Translation gives CASSPRDRNDKRTQYF. The chain has TRBV7-2 and TRBJ2-5; 8 nucleotides match TRBD1. The germline gives CDR1 SGHTA, CDR2 FQGNSA. This CDR3 is built from 16 residues. With V trimmed by 5 bases and J by 8 bases, 16 bases remained unmatched.